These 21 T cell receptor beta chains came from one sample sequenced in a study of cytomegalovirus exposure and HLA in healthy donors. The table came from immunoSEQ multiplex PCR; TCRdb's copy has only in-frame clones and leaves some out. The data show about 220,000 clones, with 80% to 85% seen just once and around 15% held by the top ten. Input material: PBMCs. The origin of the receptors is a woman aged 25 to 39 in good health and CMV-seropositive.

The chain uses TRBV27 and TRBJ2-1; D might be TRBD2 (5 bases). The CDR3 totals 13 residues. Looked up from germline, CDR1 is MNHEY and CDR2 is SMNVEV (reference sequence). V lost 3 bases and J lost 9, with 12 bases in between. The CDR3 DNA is TGTGCCAGCAGTTTGACTGACTACGTTGAGCAGTTCTTC. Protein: CASSLTDYVEQFF.

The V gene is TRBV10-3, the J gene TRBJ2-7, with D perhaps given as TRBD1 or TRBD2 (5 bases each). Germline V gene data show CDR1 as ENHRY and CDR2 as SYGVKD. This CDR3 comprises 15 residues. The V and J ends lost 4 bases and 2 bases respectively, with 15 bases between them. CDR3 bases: TGTGCCATCAGTGTTGTGAAGGGACGAACCTACGAGCAGTACTTC. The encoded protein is CAISVVKGRTYEQYF.

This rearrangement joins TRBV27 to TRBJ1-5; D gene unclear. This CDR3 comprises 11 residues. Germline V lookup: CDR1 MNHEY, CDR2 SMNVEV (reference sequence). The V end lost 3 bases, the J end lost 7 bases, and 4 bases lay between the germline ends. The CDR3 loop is CASSFGQPQHF. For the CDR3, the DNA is TGTGCCAGCAGTTTTGGGCAGCCCCAGCATTTT.

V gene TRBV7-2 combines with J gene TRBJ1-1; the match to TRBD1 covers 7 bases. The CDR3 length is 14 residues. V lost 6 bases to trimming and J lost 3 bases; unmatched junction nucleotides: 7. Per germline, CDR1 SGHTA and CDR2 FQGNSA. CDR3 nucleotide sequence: TGTGCCAGCAGTCAGGGGGGTCAAGACACTGAAGCTTTCTTT. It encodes CASSQGGQDTEAFF.

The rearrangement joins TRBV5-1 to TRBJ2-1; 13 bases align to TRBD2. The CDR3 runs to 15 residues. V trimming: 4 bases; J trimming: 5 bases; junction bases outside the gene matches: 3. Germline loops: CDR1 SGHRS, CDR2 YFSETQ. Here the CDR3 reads CASSPGTSGDNEQFF. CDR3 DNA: TGCGCCAGCAGCCCCGGGACTAGCGGGGACAATGAGCAGTTCTTC.

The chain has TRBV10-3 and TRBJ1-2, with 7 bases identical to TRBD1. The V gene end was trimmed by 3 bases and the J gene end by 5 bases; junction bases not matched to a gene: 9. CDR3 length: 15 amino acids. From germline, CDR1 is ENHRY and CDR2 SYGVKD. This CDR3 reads CAISDVNRGVYGYTF. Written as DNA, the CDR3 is TGTGCCATCAGTGACGTAAACAGGGGAGTATATGGCTACACCTTC.

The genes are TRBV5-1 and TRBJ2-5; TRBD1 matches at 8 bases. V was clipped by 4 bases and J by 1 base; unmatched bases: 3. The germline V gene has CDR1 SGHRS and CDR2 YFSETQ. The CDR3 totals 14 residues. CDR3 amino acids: CASSPGQGQETQYF. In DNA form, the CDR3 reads TGCGCCAGCAGCCCAGGACAGGGCCAAGAGACCCAGTACTTC.

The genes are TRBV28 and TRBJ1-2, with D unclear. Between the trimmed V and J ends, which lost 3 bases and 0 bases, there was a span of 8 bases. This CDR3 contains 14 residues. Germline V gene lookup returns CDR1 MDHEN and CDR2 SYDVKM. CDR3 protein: CASSFEAANYGYTF. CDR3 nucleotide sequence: TGTGCCAGCAGTTTCGAAGCGGCTAACTATGGCTACACCTTC.

CDR3 loop: CASSLGSWLAGGRNEQFF. The CDR3 nucleotides are TGCGCCAGCAGCTTGGGCAGTTGGCTAGCGGGAGGGAGGAATGAGCAGTTCTTC. The chain uses TRBV5-1 and TRBJ2-1; 12 nucleotides agree with TRBD2. The CDR3 has 18 amino acids. Trimming took 0 bases from V and 7 from J; bases not matched to a gene: 11. Germline V CDR1 and CDR2: SGHRS, YFSETQ.

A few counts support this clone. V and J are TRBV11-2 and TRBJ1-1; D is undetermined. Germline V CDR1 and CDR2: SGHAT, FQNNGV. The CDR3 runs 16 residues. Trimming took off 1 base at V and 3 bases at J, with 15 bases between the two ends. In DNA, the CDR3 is TGTGCCAGCAGCTTAGTAGTACGGCGGGCCGACACTGAAGCTTTCTTT. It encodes CASSLVVRRADTEAFF. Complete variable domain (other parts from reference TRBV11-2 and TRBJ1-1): EAGVAQSPRYKIIEKRQSVAFWCNPISGHATLYWYQQILGQGPKLLIQFQNNGVVDDSQLPKDRFSAERLKGVDSTLKIQPAKLEDSAVYLCASSLVVRRADTEAFFGQGTRLTVV.

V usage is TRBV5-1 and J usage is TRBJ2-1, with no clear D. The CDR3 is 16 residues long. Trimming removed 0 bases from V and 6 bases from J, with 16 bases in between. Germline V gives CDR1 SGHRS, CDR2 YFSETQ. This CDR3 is CASSLAQLRDINEQFF. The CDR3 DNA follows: TGCGCCAGCAGCTTGGCCCAGCTGCGAGATATCAATGAGCAGTTCTTC. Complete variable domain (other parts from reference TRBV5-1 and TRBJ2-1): KAGVTQTPRYLIKTRGQQVTLSCSPISGHRSVSWYQQTPGQGLQFLFEYFSETQRNKGNFPGRFSGRQFSNSRSEMNVSTLELGDSALYLCASSLAQLRDINEQFFGPGTRLTVL.

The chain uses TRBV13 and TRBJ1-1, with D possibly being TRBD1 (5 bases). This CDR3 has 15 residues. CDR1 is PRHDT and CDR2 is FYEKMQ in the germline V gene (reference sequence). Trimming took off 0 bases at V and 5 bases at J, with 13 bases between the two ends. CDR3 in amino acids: CASSLGPTARTEAFF. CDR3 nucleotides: TGTGCCAGCAGCTTAGGACCGACAGCCCGTACTGAAGCTTTCTTT.

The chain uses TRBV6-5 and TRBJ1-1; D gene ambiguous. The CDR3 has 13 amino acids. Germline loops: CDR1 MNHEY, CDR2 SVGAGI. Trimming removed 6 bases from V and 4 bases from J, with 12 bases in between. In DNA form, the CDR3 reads TGTGCCAGCAGCCGAGTTATGGGCACTGAAGCTTTCTTT. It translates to CASSRVMGTEAFF.

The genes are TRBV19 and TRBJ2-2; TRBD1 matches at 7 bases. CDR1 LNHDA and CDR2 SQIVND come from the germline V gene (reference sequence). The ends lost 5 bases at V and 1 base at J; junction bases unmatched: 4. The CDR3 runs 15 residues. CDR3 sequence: CASSPRTGNTGELFF. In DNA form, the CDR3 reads TGTGCCAGTAGTCCTCGGACAGGGAACACCGGGGAGCTGTTTTTT.

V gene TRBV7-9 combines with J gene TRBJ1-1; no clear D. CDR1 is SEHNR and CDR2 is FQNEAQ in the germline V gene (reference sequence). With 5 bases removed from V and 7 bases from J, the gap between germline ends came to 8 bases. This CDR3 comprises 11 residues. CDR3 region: CASSLGHEAFF. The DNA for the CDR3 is TGTGCCAGCAGCCTCGGTCATGAAGCTTTCTTT.

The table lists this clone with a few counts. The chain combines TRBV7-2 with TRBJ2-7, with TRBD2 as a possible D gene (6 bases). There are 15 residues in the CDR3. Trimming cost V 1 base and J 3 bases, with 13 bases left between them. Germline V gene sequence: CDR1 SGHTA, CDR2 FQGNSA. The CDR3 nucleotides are TGTGCCAGCAGCTTAGAAAGGAGGGTCAACTACGAGCAGTACTTC. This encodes CASSLERRVNYEQYF.

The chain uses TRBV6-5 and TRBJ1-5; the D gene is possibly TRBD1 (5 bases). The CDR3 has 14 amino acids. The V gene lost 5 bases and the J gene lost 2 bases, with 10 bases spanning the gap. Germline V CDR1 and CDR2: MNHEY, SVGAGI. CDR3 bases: TGTGCCAGCAGTAGGGACGTTGGCAATCAGCCCCAGCATTTT. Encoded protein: CASSRDVGNQPQHF.

CDR3 in amino acids: CASSVGVDTQYF. The CDR3 nucleotides read TGTGCCAGCAGCGTAGGGGTGGATACGCAGTATTTT. This sequence joins TRBV9 and TRBJ2-3; D is uncertain. Deletions cut 0 bases from V and 6 bases from J, with 5 bases between. This CDR3 is 12 amino acids long. Germline assignment: CDR1 SGDLS and CDR2 YYNGEE.

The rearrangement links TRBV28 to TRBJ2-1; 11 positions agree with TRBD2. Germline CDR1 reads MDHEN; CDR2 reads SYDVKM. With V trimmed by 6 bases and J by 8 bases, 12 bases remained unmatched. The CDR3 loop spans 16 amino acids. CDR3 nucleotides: TGTGCCAGCAGCGCCCCAACTAGCGGGAGACCGGATGAGCAGTTCTTC. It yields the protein CASSAPTSGRPDEQFF.

CDR3 nucleotide sequence: TGTGCCAGCAGTTTATGGCCCGGACCTTACAATGAGCAGTTCTTC. Amino acid sequence: CASSLWPGPYNEQFF. The chain combines TRBV27 with TRBJ2-1; D unclear. The germline V and J ends were trimmed by 1 base and 4 bases, with 11 bases remaining between them. Germline values: CDR1 MNHEY, CDR2 SMNVEV (reference sequence). The CDR3 has 15 amino acids.

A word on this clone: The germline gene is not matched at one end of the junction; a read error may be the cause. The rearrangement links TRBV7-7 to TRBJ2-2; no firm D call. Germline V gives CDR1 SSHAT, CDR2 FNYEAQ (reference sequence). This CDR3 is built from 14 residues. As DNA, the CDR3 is TGTGCTAGCAGCTTAGCTGGGGACACCGGGGAGCTGTTTTTT. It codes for CASSLAGDTGELFF.